The 10 T cell receptor beta chains given below trace back to one sample, sequenced in a study of technical replicates of blood from a few donors. The data were produced by immunoSEQ multiplex PCR, yet TCRdb's version contains in-frame clones alone and is incomplete. The repertoire holds tens of thousands of clones, with roughly 92% as singletons. Sample: T cells isolated from PBMCs. The receptors come from a human donor in good health.

This clone was seen just once. This CDR3 is CASSPTGTYYEQYF. The DNA for the CDR3 is TGTGCCAGCAGCCCGACCGGGACATACTACGAGCAGTACTTC. The chain is built from TRBV9 and TRBJ2-7; possible D gene TRBD1, 6 bases. Germline CDR1 and CDR2: SGDLS and YYNGEE. The CDR3 contains 14 residues. V lost 4 bases, J lost 3 bases, and 14 bases lay in between. The whole variable domain, filled in from reference TRBV9 and TRBJ2-7, reads DSGVTQTPKHLITATGQRVTLRCSPRSGDLSVYWYQQSLDQGLQFLIQYYNGEERAKGNILERFSAQQFPDLHSELNLSSLELGDSALYFCASSPTGTYYEQYFGPGTRLTVT.

The rearrangement joins TRBV2 to TRBJ1-4; 8 nucleotides match TRBD1. This CDR3 contains 14 residues. Unmatched junction bases numbered 6, after V lost 2 bases and J lost 10 bases. Germline loops: CDR1 SNHLY, CDR2 FYNNEI. The CDR3 is CASSESTGEGKLFF. CDR3 coding DNA: TGTGCCAGCAGTGAATCGACAGGGGAGGGAAAACTGTTTTTT.

This clone was found once. This chain connects TRBV10-3 to TRBJ1-4; possible D gene TRBD1, 6 bases. Germline values: CDR1 ENHRY, CDR2 SYGVKD. The CDR3 spans 12 residues. The V end was cut by 6 bases, the J end by 7 bases, with 9 bases between. The CDR3 DNA follows: TGTGCCATCAGCCCAGGGGCTGAAAAACTGTTTTTT. This encodes CAISPGAEKLFF.

The J gene is TRBJ1-1, the V gene TRBV15; a weak D match, TRBD1 (6 bases). V lost 0 bases and J lost 5, with 13 bases in between. The CDR3 consists of 15 residues. CDR1 is LNHNV, CDR2 YYDKDF, per germline (reference sequence). The CDR3 nucleotides are TGTGCCACCAGCAGAGATTCCCAGGGGTTGACTGAAGCTTTCTTT. Its protein is CATSRDSQGLTEAFF.

This clone was observed a few times. The chain employs TRBV5-1 and TRBJ1-1; D gene unclear. V lost 3 bases and J 8 bases, leaving 8 bases between the germline ends. Germline V gene data show CDR1 as SGHRS and CDR2 as YFSETQ. The CDR3 is made up of 11 amino acids. The CDR3 protein is CASSSTKEAFF. The CDR3 region has the DNA TGCGCCAGCAGCTCGACTAAAGAAGCTTTCTTT.

Comments on this clone: Mismatch with germline at one junction end may stem from a read error. J is TRBJ2-1 and V is TRBV6-4; D might be TRBD2 (6 bases). This CDR3 region has 16 residues. CDR1 is MRHNA, CDR2 SNTAGT, per germline. CDR3 DNA: TGTGCCAGCAGAGACTCTGCGGGAACCCCCTACAATGAGCAGTTCTTC. This encodes CASRDSAGTPYNEQFF.

The J gene is TRBJ2-2, the V gene TRBV30, with a weak D call TRBD1 (5 bases). Trimming shortened V by 4 bases and J by 1 base, and 10 bases separated the two germline ends. The CDR3 is 14 amino acids. Germline V lookup: CDR1 GTSNPN, CDR2 SVGIG (reference sequence). The CDR3 DNA reads as TGTGCCTGGATTCGACAGCTGAACACCGGGGAGCTGTTTTTT. This gives the protein CAWIRQLNTGELFF.

CDR3 nucleotides: TGCGCCAGCAGCCAAGATCGGGTTGGCTCCGATACGCAGTATTTT. Its protein product is CASSQDRVGSDTQYF. The rearrangement joins TRBV4-1 to TRBJ2-3, with no clear D. This CDR3 contains 15 residues. CDR1 and CDR2 (germline): MGHRA, YSYEKL. Trimming left V 0 bases short and J 6 bases short, with 13 bases between.

The rearrangement uses TRBV19 and TRBJ2-6; D might be TRBD1 (5 bases). This CDR3 is 16 amino acids long. Deletions cut 7 bases from V and 0 bases from J, with 13 bases between. CDR1 is LNHDA, CDR2 SQIVND, per germline (reference sequence). The CDR3 bases are TGTGCCAGTACCAGGGAAGGACCCTCTGGGGCCAACGTCCTGACTTTC. This encodes CASTREGPSGANVLTF.

The chain employs TRBV2 and TRBJ1-1; weak D call: TRBD1 (6 bases). This CDR3 comprises 13 residues. V was trimmed by 7 bases and J by 5 bases, leaving 14 bases between them. CDR1 and CDR2 (germline): SNHLY, FYNNEI. CDR3 amino acids: CASTMGRGTEAFF. The CDR3 bases are TGTGCCAGCACTATGGGCAGGGGAACTGAAGCTTTCTTT.